This T cell receptor beta chain was sequenced during a study of cytomegalovirus exposure and HLA in healthy donors. Study results and caveats: Being productive about 87% or about 30% of the time was typical of most TCR beta V segments in an earlier analysis.

The PCR was carried out with 60 Vbeta primers and 13 Jbeta primers. The method was immunoSEQ multiplex PCR; TCRdb's version includes in-frame clones alone and lacks a portion of them. The sample includes about 160,000 clones, about 79% of them seen just once. Everyone who donated was a healthy bone marrow donor. Unmatched junction bases numbered 4, after V lost 0 bases and J lost 3 bases. The CDR3 contains 15 residues. As to this clone: Its antigen is as yet unknown.

The receptor was isolated from a woman between 50 and 59 years old in good health and CMV-seropositive. The chain carries TRBV23-1 and TRBJ2-7; TRBD2 matches 8 bases. TRBV23-1 is placed among ORFs of uncertain function. Material for sequencing was PBMCs. The CDR3 DNA follows: TGCGCCAGCAGTCAATCGGACGGGAGGGTCTACGAGCAGTACTTC. Translation: CASSQSDGRVYEQYF.